A selection of T cell receptor beta chains follows, all from one sample in a study of T-cell memory formation after mild COVID-19. TCRdb recomputed calls from the 5' RACE reads with MiXCR, one row per CDR3 protein. Of roughly 370,000 distinct CDR3 sequences listed, approximately 16% were seen once; the top ten hold roughly a fifth. Sequencing was performed on PBMCs or a T cell subset sorted from them (not recorded which). The receptors come from a young man who had mild COVID-19 (a few samples of this study predate the infection). Cell type and time point are not known. Each CDR3 is given with its conserved first and last residue. Fields, in order: V gene, D gene, clone size, J gene, CDR3 protein, CDR3 DNA. The D gene is left open where the match is weak. Expanded clones get a size class; other rows say once, few or many, or leave the size out.

V gene: TRBV18
D gene: NA
clone size: NA
J gene: TRBJ2-2
CDR3 protein: CASSPAGTANTGELFF
CDR3 DNA: TGTGCCAGCTCACCAGCTGGGACCGCGAACACCGGGGAGCTGTTTTTT

V gene: TRBV27
D gene: TRBD1
clone size: few
J gene: TRBJ2-7
CDR3 protein: CASSPATGGFYEQYF
CDR3 DNA: TGTGCCAGCAGTCCGGCGACAGGGGGATTCTACGAGCAGTACTTC

V gene: TRBV28
D gene: NA
clone size: few
J gene: TRBJ2-5
CDR3 protein: CASSLCCRGPKTQYF
CDR3 DNA: TGTGCCAGCAGTTTATGTTGTCGGGGTCCCAAGACCCAGTACTTC

V gene: TRBV5-1
D gene: NA
clone size: NA
J gene: TRBJ1-2
CDR3 protein: CASRDSYGYTF
CDR3 DNA: TGCGCCAGCAGGGACTCCTATGGCTACACCTTC

V gene: TRBV5-1
D gene: NA
clone size: NA
J gene: TRBJ2-5
CDR3 protein: CASSYPSRVETQYF
CDR3 DNA: TGCGCCAGCAGCTACCCCTCCAGGGTAGAGACCCAGTACTTC

V gene: TRBV6-2/TRBV6-3
D gene: NA
clone size: few
J gene: TRBJ2-1
CDR3 protein: CASSAPLKQFF
CDR3 DNA: TGTGCCAGCAGTGCTCCATTGAAGCAGTTCTTC

V gene: TRBV10-3
D gene: TRBD1
clone size: NA
J gene: TRBJ1-2
CDR3 protein: CAITPQGDLGYTF
CDR3 DNA: TGTGCCATCACCCCACAGGGGGATCTTGGCTACACCTTC

V gene: TRBV5-4
D gene: NA
clone size: few
J gene: TRBJ1-6
CDR3 protein: CASSLGQLNSPLHF
CDR3 DNA: TGTGCCAGCAGCTTGGGACAGTTAAATTCACCCCTCCACTTT

V gene: TRBV7-9
D gene: NA
clone size: few
J gene: TRBJ1-5
CDR3 protein: CASSPGRYSNQPQHF
CDR3 DNA: TGTGCCAGCAGCCCTGGACGGTATAGCAATCAGCCCCAGCATTTT

V gene: TRBV9
D gene: NA
clone size: few
J gene: TRBJ2-5
CDR3 protein: CASSPRGGVGETQYF
CDR3 DNA: TGTGCCAGCAGCCCCCGTGGGGGCGTAGGAGAGACCCAGTACTTC

V gene: TRBV6-2/TRBV6-3
D gene: NA
clone size: NA
J gene: TRBJ2-1
CDR3 protein: CASTARGAGQFF
CDR3 DNA: TGTGCCAGCACCGCGAGGGGGGCCGGGCAGTTCTTC

V gene: TRBV7-2
D gene: NA
clone size: NA
J gene: TRBJ2-2
CDR3 protein: CASSLAGFGAANTGELFF
CDR3 DNA: TGTGCCAGCAGCTTAGCGGGGTTTGGGGCCGCGAACACCGGGGAGCTGTTTTTT

V gene: TRBV7-3
D gene: NA
clone size: NA
J gene: TRBJ1-1
CDR3 protein: CASRPTGSGSTEAFF
CDR3 DNA: TGTGCCAGCAGACCGACAGGATCTGGGAGCACTGAAGCTTTCTTT

V gene: TRBV28
D gene: NA
clone size: few
J gene: TRBJ2-1
CDR3 protein: CASSPLAGEIFNEQFF
CDR3 DNA: TGTGCCAGCAGCCCCCTGGCAGGGGAAATTTTCAATGAGCAGTTCTTC

V gene: TRBV7-9
D gene: NA
clone size: NA
J gene: TRBJ2-2
CDR3 protein: CASSMGALGTGELFF
CDR3 DNA: TGTGCCAGCAGTATGGGCGCCCTCGGGACCGGGGAGCTGTTTTTT

V gene: TRBV7-3
D gene: NA
clone size: NA
J gene: TRBJ2-2
CDR3 protein: CASSALGATGELFF
CDR3 DNA: TGTGCCAGCAGCGCCTTAGGAGCCACCGGGGAGCTGTTTTTT

V gene: TRBV7-2
D gene: TRBD1
clone size: few
J gene: TRBJ1-3
CDR3 protein: CASSLMTGGSGNTIYF
CDR3 DNA: TGTGCCAGCAGCTTGATGACAGGGGGCTCTGGAAACACCATATATTTT

V gene: TRBV5-1
D gene: NA
clone size: NA
J gene: TRBJ1-1
CDR3 protein: CASSPGTITEAFF
CDR3 DNA: TGCGCCAGCAGCCCGGGGACAATCACTGAAGCTTTCTTT

V gene: TRBV25-1
D gene: NA
clone size: NA
J gene: TRBJ2-3
CDR3 protein: CASSASRGSTDTQYF
CDR3 DNA: TGTGCCAGCAGCGCTTCGCGGGGTAGCACAGATACGCAGTATTTT

V gene: TRBV29-1
D gene: NA
clone size: few
J gene: TRBJ2-6
CDR3 protein: CSVEGTGANVLTF
CDR3 DNA: TGCAGCGTTGAGGGGACTGGGGCCAACGTCCTGACTTTC

V gene: TRBV18
D gene: NA
clone size: NA
J gene: TRBJ1-4
CDR3 protein: CASSPSREDNEKLFF
CDR3 DNA: TGTGCCAGCTCACCGTCCCGGGAGGACAATGAAAAACTGTTTTTT

V gene: TRBV7-7
D gene: TRBD2
clone size: NA
J gene: TRBJ2-3
CDR3 protein: CASSSLAGAPTDTQYF
CDR3 DNA: TGTGCCAGCAGCTCACTAGCGGGGGCCCCCACAGATACGCAGTATTTT

V gene: TRBV7-9
D gene: TRBD1
clone size: NA
J gene: TRBJ2-1
CDR3 protein: CASSLVRTGINEQFF
CDR3 DNA: TGTGCCAGCAGCTTAGTGAGGACAGGGATAAATGAGCAGTTCTTC

V gene: TRBV9
D gene: NA
clone size: few
J gene: TRBJ2-3
CDR3 protein: CASSVGQGPTDTQYF
CDR3 DNA: TGTGCCAGCAGCGTAGGGCAGGGGCCCACAGATACGCAGTATTTT

V gene: TRBV11-1
D gene: NA
clone size: NA
J gene: TRBJ2-7
CDR3 protein: CASSLRHGYEQYF
CDR3 DNA: TGTGCCAGCAGCCTAAGGCATGGCTACGAGCAGTACTTC

V gene: TRBV7-2
D gene: NA
clone size: NA
J gene: TRBJ2-3
CDR3 protein: CASSPGRWSDTQYF
CDR3 DNA: TGTGCCAGCAGCCCCGGTAGGTGGTCAGATACGCAGTATTTT

V gene: TRBV12-3/TRBV12-4
D gene: TRBD1
clone size: few
J gene: TRBJ2-3
CDR3 protein: CASSLGLRGQGATDTQYF
CDR3 DNA: TGTGCCAGCAGTTTAGGGCTGAGGGGACAGGGAGCCACAGATACGCAGTATTTT

V gene: TRBV5-1
D gene: NA
clone size: NA
J gene: TRBJ1-2
CDR3 protein: CASSLEGRDPYGYTF
CDR3 DNA: TGCGCCAGCAGCTTGGAGGGCAGGGATCCCTATGGCTACACCTTC

V gene: TRBV29-1
D gene: NA
clone size: NA
J gene: TRBJ2-5
CDR3 protein: CSVEDQGETQYF
CDR3 DNA: TGCAGCGTTGAAGATCAAGGAGAGACCCAGTACTTC

V gene: TRBV6-6
D gene: NA
clone size: NA
J gene: TRBJ2-7
CDR3 protein: CASSVQGSSYEQYF
CDR3 DNA: TGTGCCAGCAGTGTCCAGGGTAGCTCCTACGAGCAGTACTTC

V gene: TRBV4-3
D gene: NA
clone size: NA
J gene: TRBJ1-1
CDR3 protein: CASSQGGVAFF
CDR3 DNA: TGCGCCAGCAGCCAAGGGGGTGTAGCTTTCTTT

V gene: TRBV15
D gene: NA
clone size: few
J gene: TRBJ2-2
CDR3 protein: CATSRAAGELFF
CDR3 DNA: TGTGCCACCAGCAGAGCGGCCGGGGAGCTGTTTTTT

V gene: TRBV7-2
D gene: TRBD1
clone size: NA
J gene: TRBJ2-3
CDR3 protein: CASSLGDRGPNTQYF
CDR3 DNA: TGTGCCAGCAGCTTAGGGGACAGGGGGCCGAATACGCAGTATTTT

V gene: TRBV7-6
D gene: NA
clone size: NA
J gene: TRBJ1-1
CDR3 protein: CASSRPAGSNTEAFF
CDR3 DNA: TGTGCCAGCAGCCGACCGGCAGGATCGAACACTGAAGCTTTCTTT

V gene: TRBV20-1
D gene: NA
clone size: NA
J gene: TRBJ2-7
CDR3 protein: CSARQGTYEQYF
CDR3 DNA: TGCAGTGCTAGACAGGGGACCTACGAGCAGTACTTC

V gene: TRBV7-2
D gene: NA
clone size: few
J gene: TRBJ1-4
CDR3 protein: CASSPGFSREKLFF
CDR3 DNA: TGTGCCAGCAGTCCAGGGTTTTCAAGGGAAAAACTGTTTTTT

V gene: TRBV6-6
D gene: NA
clone size: few
J gene: TRBJ2-4
CDR3 protein: CASSYSSIGGKNIQYF
CDR3 DNA: TGTGCCAGCAGTTACTCGAGTATTGGGGGGAAAAACATTCAGTACTTC

V gene: TRBV28
D gene: TRBD1
clone size: NA
J gene: TRBJ1-3
CDR3 protein: CASSPQGAGGNTIYF
CDR3 DNA: TGTGCCAGCAGCCCCCAGGGGGCTGGAGGAAACACCATATATTTT

V gene: TRBV6-6
D gene: NA
clone size: NA
J gene: TRBJ2-5
CDR3 protein: CASNWVEQETQYF
CDR3 DNA: TGTGCCAGCAACTGGGTCGAACAAGAGACCCAGTACTTC

V gene: TRBV12-3/TRBV12-4
D gene: NA
clone size: NA
J gene: TRBJ1-2
CDR3 protein: CASSPVNWGRWPGYTF
CDR3 DNA: TGTGCCAGCAGCCCTGTCAACTGGGGGCGATGGCCCGGCTACACCTTC

V gene: TRBV12-3/TRBV12-4
D gene: NA
clone size: NA
J gene: TRBJ2-1
CDR3 protein: CASSFFRDEQFF
CDR3 DNA: TGTGCCAGCAGTTTCTTCAGGGATGAGCAGTTCTTC

V gene: TRBV20-1
D gene: TRBD1
clone size: NA
J gene: TRBJ1-5
CDR3 protein: CSARASGTGVSNQPQHF
CDR3 DNA: TGCAGTGCTAGAGCCTCCGGGACAGGGGTTTCCAATCAGCCCCAGCATTTT

V gene: TRBV20-1
D gene: TRBD2
clone size: NA
J gene: TRBJ2-5
CDR3 protein: CSAQRTSGIQETQYF
CDR3 DNA: TGCAGTGCTCAGAGGACTAGCGGGATCCAAGAGACCCAGTACTTC

V gene: TRBV10-3
D gene: TRBD2
clone size: NA
J gene: TRBJ2-7
CDR3 protein: CAIGREYEQYF
CDR3 DNA: TGTGCCATTGGGAGGGAATACGAGCAGTACTTC

V gene: TRBV29-1
D gene: NA
clone size: NA
J gene: TRBJ2-3
CDR3 protein: CSVEDKWRGTDTQYF
CDR3 DNA: TGCAGCGTTGAAGATAAATGGAGGGGAACAGATACGCAGTATTTT

V gene: TRBV5-1
D gene: NA
clone size: NA
J gene: TRBJ1-2
CDR3 protein: CASSPGGQATGYTF
CDR3 DNA: TGCGCCAGCAGCCCCGGGGGTCAGGCCACAGGCTACACCTTC

V gene: TRBV7-2
D gene: NA
clone size: few
J gene: TRBJ1-4
CDR3 protein: CASSLDRLNEKLFF
CDR3 DNA: TGTGCCAGCAGCTTAGACAGGCTCAATGAAAAACTGTTTTTT